This T cell receptor beta chain was captured in a study of blood T cell repertoires in COVID-19. Turning to the study itself: Sample material is recorded as cDNA or gDNA derived from T cells, B-cell-depleted T cells, or PBMCs.

Germline V CDR1 and CDR2: MDHEN, SYDVKM. CDR3 length: 14 residues. V lost 4 bases, J lost 8 bases, and 17 bases lay in between. This table comes from immunoSEQ multiplex PCR, and its TCRdb copy is limited to in-frame clones, with some not included. The repertoire consists of around 50,000 clones, with more than 70% occurring once and the leading ten covering about a tenth. This clonotype was obtained from a man over 45 with active COVID-19. The rearrangement uses TRBV28 and TRBJ1-2; D is uncertain. The sequencing input was peripheral blood. CDR3 loop: CASSSPRRAPGYTF. The CDR3 nucleotides are TGTGCCAGCAGTTCCCCACGGAGGGCACCGGGCTACACCTTC.